The present TCR beta chain was sequenced within a study of PD-1 blockade in classical Hodgkin lymphoma. Across the whole study: Nivolumab dosed at 3 mg/kg went to patients intravenously every 2 weeks.

Sequencing was performed with immunoSEQ multiplex PCR; in TCRdb, only in-frame clones are kept and a portion is missing. The sample lists approximately 44,000 clones, 65% to 70% seen once, with over 2.5% in the top ten. General study points: By C4D1, diversity of CD4+ TCRs had risen significantly, whereas that of CD8+ TCRs had not. Healthy donors reportedly exceeded newly diagnosed patients in baseline TCR diversity.

Time point given: cycle 4 day 1 (C4D1), after about 6 weeks of nivolumab. Each patient experienced a relapse that followed autologous stem cell transplantation, and brentuximab vedotin exposure varied. Patients reached a best response of complete response, partial response or progressive disease. Germline CDR1 reads SGHVS; CDR2 reads FQNEAQ. CDR3 length: 18 amino acids. Between the trimmed V and J ends, which lost 0 bases and 0 bases, there was a span of 17 bases. In its sample, this clone was seen a few times. The antigen remains unidentified. The sample in question was peripheral blood mononuclear cells (PBMCs), obtained before the fourth cycle of nivolumab. The chain joins TRBV7-8 to TRBJ1-2, with a possible D match to TRBD1 (5 bases). This sequence was found in a human donor with classical Hodgkin lymphoma. The CDR3 region is CASSLATLGQAANYGYTF. CDR3 coding DNA: TGTGCCAGCAGCTTAGCTACCCTCGGACAAGCGGCTAACTATGGCTACACCTTC.